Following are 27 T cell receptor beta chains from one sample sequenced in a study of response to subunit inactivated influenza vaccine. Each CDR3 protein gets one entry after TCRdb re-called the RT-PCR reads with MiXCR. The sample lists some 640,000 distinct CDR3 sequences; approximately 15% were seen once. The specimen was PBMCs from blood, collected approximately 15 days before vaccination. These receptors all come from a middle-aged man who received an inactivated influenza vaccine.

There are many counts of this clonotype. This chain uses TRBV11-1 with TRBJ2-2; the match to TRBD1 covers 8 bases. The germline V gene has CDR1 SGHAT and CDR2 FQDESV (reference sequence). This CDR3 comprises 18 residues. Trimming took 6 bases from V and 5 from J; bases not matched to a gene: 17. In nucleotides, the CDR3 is TGTGCCAGCAGAAAACCAAGACAGGGGATGGGATCTACCGGGGAGCTGTTTTTT. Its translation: CASRKPRQGMGSTGELFF. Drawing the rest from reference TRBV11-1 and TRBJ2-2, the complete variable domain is EAEVAQSPRYKITEKSQAVAFWCDPISGHATLYWYRQILGQGPELLVQFQDESVVDDSQLPKDRFSAERLKGVDSTLKIQPAELGDSAMYLCASRKPRQGMGSTGELFFGEGSRLTVL.

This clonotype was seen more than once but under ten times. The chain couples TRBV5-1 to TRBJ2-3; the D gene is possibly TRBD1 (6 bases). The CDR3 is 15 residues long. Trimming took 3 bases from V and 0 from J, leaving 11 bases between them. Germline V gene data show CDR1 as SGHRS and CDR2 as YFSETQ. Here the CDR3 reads CASSSGQTSTDTQYF. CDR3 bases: TGCGCCAGCAGCTCCGGACAGACTAGCACAGATACGCAGTATTTT. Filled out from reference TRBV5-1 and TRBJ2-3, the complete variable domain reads KAGVTQTPRYLIKTRGQQVTLSCSPISGHRSVSWYQQTPGQGLQFLFEYFSETQRNKGNFPGRFSGRQFSNSRSEMNVSTLELGDSALYLCASSSGQTSTDTQYFGPGTRLTVL.

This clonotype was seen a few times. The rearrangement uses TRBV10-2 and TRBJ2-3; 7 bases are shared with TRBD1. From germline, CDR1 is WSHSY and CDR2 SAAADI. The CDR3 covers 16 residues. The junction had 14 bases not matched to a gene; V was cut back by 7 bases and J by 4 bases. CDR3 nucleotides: TGCGCCAGCACCACTTACAGGGGCCAGAACGCAGATACGCAGTATTTT. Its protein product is CASTTYRGQNADTQYF.

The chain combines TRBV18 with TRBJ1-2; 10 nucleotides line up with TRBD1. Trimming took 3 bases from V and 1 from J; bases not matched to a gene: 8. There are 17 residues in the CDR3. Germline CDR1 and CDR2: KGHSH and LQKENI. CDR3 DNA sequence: TGTGCCAGCTCACCCCAGTCGGGACAGGGGCTTAACTATGGCTACACCTTC. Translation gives CASSPQSGQGLNYGYTF.

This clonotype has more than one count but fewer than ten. The CDR3 loop reads CASSYQRQGAGEQYF. The DNA for the CDR3 is TGTGCCAGCAGTTACCAAAGACAGGGGGCGGGGGAGCAGTACTTC. The chain joins TRBV6-5 to TRBJ2-7; 10 bases fit TRBD1. The CDR3 sequence is 15 residues long. CDR1 is MNHEY and CDR2 is SVGAGI in the germline V gene. Germline trimming cut 2 bases from V and 7 bases from J; bases unmatched to any gene: 8.

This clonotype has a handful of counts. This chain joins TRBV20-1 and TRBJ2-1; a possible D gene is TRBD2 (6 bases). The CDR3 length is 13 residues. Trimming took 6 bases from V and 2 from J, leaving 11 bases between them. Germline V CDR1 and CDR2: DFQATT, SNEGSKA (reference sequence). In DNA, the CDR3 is TGCAGTGCCCCGGTAGCGGCCTACAATGAGCAGTTCTTC. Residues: CSAPVAAYNEQFF.

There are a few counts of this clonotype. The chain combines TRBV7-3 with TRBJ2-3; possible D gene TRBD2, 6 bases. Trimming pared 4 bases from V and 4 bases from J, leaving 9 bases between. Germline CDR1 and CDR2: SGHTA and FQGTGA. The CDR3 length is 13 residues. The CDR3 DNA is TGTGCCAGCAGCTCCGGGAGTGCAGATACGCAGTATTTT. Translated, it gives CASSSGSADTQYF.

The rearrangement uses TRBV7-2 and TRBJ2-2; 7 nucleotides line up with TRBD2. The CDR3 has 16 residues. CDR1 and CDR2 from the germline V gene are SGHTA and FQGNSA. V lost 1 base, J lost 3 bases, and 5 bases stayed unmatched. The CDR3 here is CASSLVTLADTGELFF. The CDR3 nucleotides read TGTGCCAGCAGCTTAGTGACGCTAGCGGACACCGGGGAGCTGTTTTTT.

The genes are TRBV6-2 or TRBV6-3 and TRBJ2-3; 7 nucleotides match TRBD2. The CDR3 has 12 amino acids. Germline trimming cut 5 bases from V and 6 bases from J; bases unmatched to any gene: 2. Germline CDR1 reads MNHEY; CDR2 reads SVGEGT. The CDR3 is CASSLAVDTQYF. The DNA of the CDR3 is TGTGCCAGCAGTCTAGCGGTTGATACGCAGTATTTT.

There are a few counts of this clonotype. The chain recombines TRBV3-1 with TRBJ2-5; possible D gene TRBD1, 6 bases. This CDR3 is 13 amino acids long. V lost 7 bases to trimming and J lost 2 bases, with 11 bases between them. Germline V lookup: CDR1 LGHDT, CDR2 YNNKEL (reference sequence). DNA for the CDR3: TGTGCCAGCACCCCCACAGGGCAAGAGACCCAGTACTTC. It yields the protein CASTPTGQETQYF.

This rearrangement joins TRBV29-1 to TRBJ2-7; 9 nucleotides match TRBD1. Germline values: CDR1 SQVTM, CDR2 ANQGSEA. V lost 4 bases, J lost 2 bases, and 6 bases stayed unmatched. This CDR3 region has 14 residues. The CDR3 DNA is TGCAGCGTTGTAGGACAGGGGAGGACCTACGAGCAGTACTTC. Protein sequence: CSVVGQGRTYEQYF.

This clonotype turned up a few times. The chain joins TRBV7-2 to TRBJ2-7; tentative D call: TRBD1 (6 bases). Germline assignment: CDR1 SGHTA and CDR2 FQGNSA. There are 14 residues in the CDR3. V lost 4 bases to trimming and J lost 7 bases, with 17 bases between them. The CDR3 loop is CASSSGLGAWEQYF. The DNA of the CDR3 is TGTGCCAGCAGCTCCGGTTTGGGGGCGTGGGAGCAGTACTTC.

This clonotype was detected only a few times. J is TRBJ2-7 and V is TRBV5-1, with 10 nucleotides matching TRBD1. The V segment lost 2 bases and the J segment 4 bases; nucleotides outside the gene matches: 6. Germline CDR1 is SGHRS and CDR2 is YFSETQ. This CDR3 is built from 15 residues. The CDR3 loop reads CASSLSRDRGYEQYF. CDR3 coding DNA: TGCGCCAGCAGCTTATCACGGGACAGGGGTTACGAGCAGTACTTC.

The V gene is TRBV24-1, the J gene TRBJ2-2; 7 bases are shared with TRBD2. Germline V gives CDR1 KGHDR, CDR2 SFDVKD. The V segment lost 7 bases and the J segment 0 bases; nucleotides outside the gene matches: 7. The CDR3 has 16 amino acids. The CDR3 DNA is TGTGCCACCAGCAACTCCGGGACTACGAACACCGGGGAGCTGTTTTTT. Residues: CATSNSGTTNTGELFF.

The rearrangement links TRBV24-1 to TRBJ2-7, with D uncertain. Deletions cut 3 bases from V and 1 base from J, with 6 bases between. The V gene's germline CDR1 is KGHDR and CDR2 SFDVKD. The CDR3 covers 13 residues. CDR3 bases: TGTGCCACCAGTGATACGAGATCCTACGAGCAGTACTTC. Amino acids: CATSDTRSYEQYF.

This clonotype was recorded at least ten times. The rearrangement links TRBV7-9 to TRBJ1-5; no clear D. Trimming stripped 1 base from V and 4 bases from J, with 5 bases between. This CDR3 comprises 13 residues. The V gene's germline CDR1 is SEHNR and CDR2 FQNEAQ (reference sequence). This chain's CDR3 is CASSLDGNQPQHF. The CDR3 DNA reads TGTGCCAGCAGCTTAGATGGGAATCAGCCCCAGCATTTT.

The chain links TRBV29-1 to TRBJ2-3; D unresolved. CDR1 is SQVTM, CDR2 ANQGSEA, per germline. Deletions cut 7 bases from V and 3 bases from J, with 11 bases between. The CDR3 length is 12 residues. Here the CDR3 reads CSAAEYTDTQYF. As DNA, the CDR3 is TGCAGCGCCGCTGAATATACAGATACGCAGTATTTT.

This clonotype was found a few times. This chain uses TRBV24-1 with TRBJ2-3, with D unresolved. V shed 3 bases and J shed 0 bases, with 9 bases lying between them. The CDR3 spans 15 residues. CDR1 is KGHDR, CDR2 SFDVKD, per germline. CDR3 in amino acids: CATSDSDTSTDTQYF. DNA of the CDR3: TGTGCCACCAGTGATAGCGACACTAGCACAGATACGCAGTATTTT.

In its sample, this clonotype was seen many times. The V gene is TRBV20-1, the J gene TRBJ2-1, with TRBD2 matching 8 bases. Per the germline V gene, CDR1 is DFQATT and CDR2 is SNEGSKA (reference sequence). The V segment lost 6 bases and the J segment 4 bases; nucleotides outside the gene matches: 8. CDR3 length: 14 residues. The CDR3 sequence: CSARGLAWYNEQFF. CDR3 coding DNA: TGCAGTGCACGAGGACTAGCATGGTACAATGAGCAGTTCTTC.

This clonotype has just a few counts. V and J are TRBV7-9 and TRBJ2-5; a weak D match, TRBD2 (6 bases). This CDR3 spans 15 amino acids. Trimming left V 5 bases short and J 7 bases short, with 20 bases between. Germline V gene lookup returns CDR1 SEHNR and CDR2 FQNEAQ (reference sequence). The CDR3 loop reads CASSTSGLTRGTQYF. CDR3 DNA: TGTGCCAGCAGCACATCGGGACTCACTCGTGGGACCCAGTACTTC.

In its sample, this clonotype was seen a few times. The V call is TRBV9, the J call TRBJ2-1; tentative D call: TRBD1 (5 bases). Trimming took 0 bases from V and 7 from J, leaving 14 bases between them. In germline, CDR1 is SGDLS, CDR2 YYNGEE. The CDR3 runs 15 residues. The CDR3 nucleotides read TGTGCCAGCAGCGTAGTGGGGCAGAACTGGAATGAGCAGTTCTTC. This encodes CASSVVGQNWNEQFF.

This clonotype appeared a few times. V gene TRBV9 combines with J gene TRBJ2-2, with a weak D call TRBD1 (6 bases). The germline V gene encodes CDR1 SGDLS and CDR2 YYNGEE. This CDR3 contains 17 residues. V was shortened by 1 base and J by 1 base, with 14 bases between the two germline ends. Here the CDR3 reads CASSVSTGTMNTGELFF. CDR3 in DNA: TGTGCCAGCAGCGTATCAACCGGGACAATGAACACCGGGGAGCTGTTTTTT.

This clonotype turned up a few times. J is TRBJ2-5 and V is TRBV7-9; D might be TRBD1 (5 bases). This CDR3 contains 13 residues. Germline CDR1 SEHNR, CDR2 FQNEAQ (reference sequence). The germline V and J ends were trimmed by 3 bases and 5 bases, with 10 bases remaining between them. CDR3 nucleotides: TGTGCCAGCAGCTTTCTGGGGCTGGAGACCCAGTACTTC. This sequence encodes CASSFLGLETQYF.

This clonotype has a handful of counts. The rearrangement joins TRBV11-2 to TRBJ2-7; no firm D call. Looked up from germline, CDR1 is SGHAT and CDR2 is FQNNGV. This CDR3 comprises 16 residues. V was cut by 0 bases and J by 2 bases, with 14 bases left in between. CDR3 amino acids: CASSLDALPFTYEQYF. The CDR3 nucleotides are TGTGCCAGCAGCTTAGATGCCCTCCCTTTTACCTACGAGCAGTACTTC.

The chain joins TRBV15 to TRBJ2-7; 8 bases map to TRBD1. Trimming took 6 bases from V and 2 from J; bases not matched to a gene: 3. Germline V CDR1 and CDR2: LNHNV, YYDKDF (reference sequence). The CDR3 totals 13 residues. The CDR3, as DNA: TGTGCCACCAGTTCGGGACAGGCCTACGAGCAGTACTTC. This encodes CATSSGQAYEQYF.

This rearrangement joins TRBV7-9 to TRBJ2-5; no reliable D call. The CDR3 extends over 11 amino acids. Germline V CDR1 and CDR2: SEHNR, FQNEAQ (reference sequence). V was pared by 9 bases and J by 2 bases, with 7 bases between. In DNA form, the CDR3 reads TGTGCCAGTAATCCACAAGAGACCCAGTACTTC. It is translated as CASNPQETQYF. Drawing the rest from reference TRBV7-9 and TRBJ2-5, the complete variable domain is DTGVSQNPRHKITKRGQNVTFRCDPISEHNRLYWYRQTLGQGPEFLTYFQNEAQLEKSRLLSDRFSAERPKGSFSTLEIQRTEQGDSAMYLCASNPQETQYFGPGTRLLVL.

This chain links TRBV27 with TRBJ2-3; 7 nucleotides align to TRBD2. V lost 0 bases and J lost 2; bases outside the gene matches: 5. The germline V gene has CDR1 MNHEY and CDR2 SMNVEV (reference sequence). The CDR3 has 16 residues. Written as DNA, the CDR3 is TGTGCCAGCAGTTTATCGGGGACTATCCCCACAGATACGCAGTATTTT. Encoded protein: CASSLSGTIPTDTQYF.